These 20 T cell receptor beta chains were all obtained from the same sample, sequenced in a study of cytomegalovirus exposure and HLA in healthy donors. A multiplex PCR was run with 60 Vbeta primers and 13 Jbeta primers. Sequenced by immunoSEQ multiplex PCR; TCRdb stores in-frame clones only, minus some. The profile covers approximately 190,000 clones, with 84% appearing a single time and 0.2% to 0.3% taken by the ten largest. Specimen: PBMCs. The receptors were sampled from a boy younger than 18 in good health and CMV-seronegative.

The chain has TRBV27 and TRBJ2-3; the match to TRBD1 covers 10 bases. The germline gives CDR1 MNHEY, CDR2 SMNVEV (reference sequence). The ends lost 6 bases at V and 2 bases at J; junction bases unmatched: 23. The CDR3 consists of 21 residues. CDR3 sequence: CASSQTDPGQGWRAITDTQYF. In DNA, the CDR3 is TGTGCCAGCAGCCAGACTGACCCGGGACAGGGGTGGCGGGCGATCACAGATACGCAGTATTTT.

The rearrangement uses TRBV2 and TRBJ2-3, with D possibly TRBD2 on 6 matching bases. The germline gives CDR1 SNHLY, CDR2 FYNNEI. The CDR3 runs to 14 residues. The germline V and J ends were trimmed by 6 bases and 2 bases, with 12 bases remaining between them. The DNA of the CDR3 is TGTGCCAGCAGAAATACGGGAGACACAGATACGCAGTATTTT. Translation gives CASRNTGDTDTQYF.

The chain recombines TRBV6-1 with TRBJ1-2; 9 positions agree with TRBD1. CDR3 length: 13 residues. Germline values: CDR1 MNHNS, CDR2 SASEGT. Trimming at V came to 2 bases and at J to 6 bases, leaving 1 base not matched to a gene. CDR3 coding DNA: TGTGCCAGCAGTGAAAACAGGGGGCATGGCTACACCTTC. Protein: CASSENRGHGYTF.

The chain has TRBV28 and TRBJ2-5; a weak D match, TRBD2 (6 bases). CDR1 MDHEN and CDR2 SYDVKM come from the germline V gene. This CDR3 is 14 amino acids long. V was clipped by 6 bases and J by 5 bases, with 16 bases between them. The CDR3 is CASSIGGPGETQYF. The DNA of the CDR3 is TGTGCCAGCAGCATAGGAGGGCCGGGGGAGACCCAGTACTTC.

CDR3 region: CAWSLQGPGYTF. The CDR3 region has the DNA TGTGCCTGGAGTCTTCAGGGTCCTGGCTACACCTTC. This rearrangement joins TRBV30 to TRBJ1-2, with a weak D call TRBD1 (5 bases). The length of the CDR3 is 12 residues. Germline CDR1 GTSNPN, CDR2 SVGIG (reference sequence). The V end lost 2 bases, the J end lost 7 bases, and 11 bases lay between the germline ends.

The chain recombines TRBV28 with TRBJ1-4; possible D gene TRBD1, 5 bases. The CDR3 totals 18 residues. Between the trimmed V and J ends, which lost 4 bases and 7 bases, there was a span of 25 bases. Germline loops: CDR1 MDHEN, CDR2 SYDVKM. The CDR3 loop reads CASSYPMGTPPRSEKLFF. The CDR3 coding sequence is TGTGCCAGCAGTTACCCCATGGGGACTCCTCCGCGGAGTGAAAAACTGTTTTTT. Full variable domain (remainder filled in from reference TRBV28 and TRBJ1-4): DVKVTQSSRYLVKRTGEKVFLECVQDMDHENMFWYRQDPGLGLRLIYFSYDVKMKEKGDIPEGYSVSREKKERFSLILESASTNQTSMYLCASSYPMGTPPRSEKLFFGSGTQLSVL.

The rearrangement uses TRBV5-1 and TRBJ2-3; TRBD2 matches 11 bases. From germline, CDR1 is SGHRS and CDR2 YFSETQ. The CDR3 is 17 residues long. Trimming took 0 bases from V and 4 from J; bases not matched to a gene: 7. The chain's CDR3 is CASSLGLAGYPPDTQYF. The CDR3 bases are TGCGCCAGCAGCTTGGGACTAGCGGGATACCCCCCAGATACGCAGTATTTT.

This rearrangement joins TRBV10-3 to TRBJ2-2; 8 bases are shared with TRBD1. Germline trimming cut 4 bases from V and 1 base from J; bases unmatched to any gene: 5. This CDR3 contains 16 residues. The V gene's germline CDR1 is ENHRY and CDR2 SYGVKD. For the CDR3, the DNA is TGTGCCATCAGTGGGAGGGACAGGCTGAACACCGGGGAGCTGTTTTTT. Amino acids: CAISGRDRLNTGELFF.

The CDR3: CASSTGSDGYTF. The CDR3 DNA sequence: TGTGCCAGCAGCACCGGGAGTGACGGCTACACCTTC. The genes are TRBV6-5 and TRBJ1-2; the D is unclear. The V gene lost 6 bases and the J gene lost 8 bases, with 13 bases spanning the gap. The CDR3 extends over 12 amino acids. Per germline, CDR1 MNHEY and CDR2 SVGAGI.

CDR3 bases: TGTGCCAGCAGCTTAGGCCTGGCCGAGCAGTACTTC. Its protein product is CASSLGLAEQYF. This chain connects TRBV11-2 to TRBJ2-7; D uncertain. This CDR3 spans 12 amino acids. The germline gives CDR1 SGHAT, CDR2 FQNNGV. Deletions cut 1 base from V and 6 bases from J, with 7 bases between. Based on the CDR3 plus reference TRBV11-2 and TRBJ2-7, the full variable domain is EAGVAQSPRYKIIEKRQSVAFWCNPISGHATLYWYQQILGQGPKLLIQFQNNGVVDDSQLPKDRFSAERLKGVDSTLKIQPAKLEDSAVYLCASSLGLAEQYFGPGTRLTVT.

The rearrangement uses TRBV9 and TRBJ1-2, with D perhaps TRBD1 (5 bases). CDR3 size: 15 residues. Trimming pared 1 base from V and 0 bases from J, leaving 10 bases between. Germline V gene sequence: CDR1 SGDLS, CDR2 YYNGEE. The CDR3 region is CASSVWGGSNYGYTF. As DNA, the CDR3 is TGTGCCAGCAGCGTATGGGGGGGATCTAACTATGGCTACACCTTC.

The CDR3 DNA is TGTGCCAGCAGCTACGGACTGGGCCCAGAGACCCAGTACTTC. It is translated as CASSYGLGPETQYF. This chain links TRBV7-6 with TRBJ2-5; D is possibly TRBD2 (5 bases). V shed 4 bases and J shed 4 bases, with 13 bases lying between them. Germline-derived CDR1 and CDR2 are SGHVS and FNYEAQ. The CDR3 spans 14 residues.

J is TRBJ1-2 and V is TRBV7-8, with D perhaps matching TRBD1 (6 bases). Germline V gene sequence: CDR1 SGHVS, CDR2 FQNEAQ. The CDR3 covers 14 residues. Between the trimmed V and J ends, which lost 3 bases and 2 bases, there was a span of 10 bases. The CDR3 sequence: CASSLGQGNYGYTF. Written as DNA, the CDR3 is TGTGCCAGCAGCTTGGGGCAGGGGAACTATGGCTACACCTTC.

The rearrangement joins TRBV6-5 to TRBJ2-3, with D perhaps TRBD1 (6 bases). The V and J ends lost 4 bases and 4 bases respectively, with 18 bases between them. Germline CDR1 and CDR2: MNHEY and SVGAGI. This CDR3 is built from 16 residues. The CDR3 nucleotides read TGTGCCAGCAGTTCCGGTGACAGGTTAACTTCAGATACGCAGTATTTT. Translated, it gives CASSSGDRLTSDTQYF.

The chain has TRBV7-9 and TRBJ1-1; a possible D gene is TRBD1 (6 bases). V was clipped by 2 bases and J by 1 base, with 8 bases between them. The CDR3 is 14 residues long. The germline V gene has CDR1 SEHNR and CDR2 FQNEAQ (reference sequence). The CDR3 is CASSLQGPNTEAFF. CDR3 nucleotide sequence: TGTGCCAGCAGCTTACAGGGGCCGAACACTGAAGCTTTCTTT.

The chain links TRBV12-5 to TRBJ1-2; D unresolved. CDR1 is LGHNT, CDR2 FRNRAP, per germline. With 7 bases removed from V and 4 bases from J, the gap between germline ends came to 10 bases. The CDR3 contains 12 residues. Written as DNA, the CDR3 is TGTGCTAGTGAGCGGCAGACCTATGGCTACACCTTC. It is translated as CASERQTYGYTF.

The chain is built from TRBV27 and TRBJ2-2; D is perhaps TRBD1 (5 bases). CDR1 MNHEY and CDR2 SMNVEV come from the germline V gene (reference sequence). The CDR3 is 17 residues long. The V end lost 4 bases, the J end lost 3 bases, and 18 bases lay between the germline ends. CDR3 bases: TGTGCCAGCAGTTCGAGTGACCGGGTCAGGGACACCGGGGAGCTGTTTTTT. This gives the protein CASSSSDRVRDTGELFF.

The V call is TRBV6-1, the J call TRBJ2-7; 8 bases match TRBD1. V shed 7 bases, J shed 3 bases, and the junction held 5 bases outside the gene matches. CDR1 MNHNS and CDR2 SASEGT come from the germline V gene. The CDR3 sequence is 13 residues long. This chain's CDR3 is CASNTGQGYEQYF. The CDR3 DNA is TGTGCCAGCAATACCGGACAGGGCTACGAGCAGTACTTC.

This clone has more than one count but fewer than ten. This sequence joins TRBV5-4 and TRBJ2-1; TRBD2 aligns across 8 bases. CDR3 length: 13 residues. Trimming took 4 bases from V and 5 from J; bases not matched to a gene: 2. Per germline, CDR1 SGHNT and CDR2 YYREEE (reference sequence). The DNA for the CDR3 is TGTGCCAGCAGCACGGGACTAGACAATGAGCAGTTCTTC. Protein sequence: CASSTGLDNEQFF.

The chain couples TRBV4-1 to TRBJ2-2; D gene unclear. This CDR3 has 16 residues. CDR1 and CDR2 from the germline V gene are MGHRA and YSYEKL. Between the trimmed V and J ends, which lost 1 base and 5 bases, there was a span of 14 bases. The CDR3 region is CASSQGSVPLTGELFF. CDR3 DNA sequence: TGCGCCAGCAGCCAAGGATCGGTTCCCCTAACCGGGGAGCTGTTTTTT.